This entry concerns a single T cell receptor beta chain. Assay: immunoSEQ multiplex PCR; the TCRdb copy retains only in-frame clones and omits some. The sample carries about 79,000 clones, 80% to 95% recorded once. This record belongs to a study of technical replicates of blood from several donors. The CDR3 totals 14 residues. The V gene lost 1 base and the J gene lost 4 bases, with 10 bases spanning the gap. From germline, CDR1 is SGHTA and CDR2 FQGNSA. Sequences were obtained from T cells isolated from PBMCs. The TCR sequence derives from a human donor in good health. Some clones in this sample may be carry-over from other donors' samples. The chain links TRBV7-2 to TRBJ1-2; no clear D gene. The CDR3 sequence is CASSLDNGSYGYTF. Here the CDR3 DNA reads TGTGCCAGCAGCTTAGATAACGGGAGCTATGGCTACACCTTC.